The T cell receptor (beta chain) described here comes from a study of blood T cell repertoires in COVID-19. TCRdb's copy holds only in-frame clones and misses some; the assay was immunoSEQ multiplex PCR. The table has about 270,000 clones, approximately 80% seen once. The clonotype originates from a human donor in a cohort sampled during active COVID-19. The source material was peripheral blood.

The chain's CDR3 is CASSDTGTRYNEQFF. CDR3 in DNA: TGTGCCAGCAGCGATACCGGGACTAGGTACAATGAGCAGTTCTTC. V and J are TRBV9 and TRBJ2-1; TRBD2 matches 8 bases. The CDR3 is 15 residues long. Germline values: CDR1 SGDLS, CDR2 YYNGEE. The trim removed 3 bases at V and 4 bases at J, leaving 6 bases unmatched.